Listed here are 18 T cell receptor beta chains from one sample, sequenced in a study of CD4 and CD8 cells across lung adenocarcinoma regions. One entry per CDR3 protein results from TCRdb running MiXCR on the PCR reads. The table records roughly 20,000 distinct CDR3 sequences, 46% of them present only once. The sample comprised CD4+ T cells from the margin of a lung tumor. The receptors were sampled from a male donor with lung adenocarcinoma. The CD4 and CD8 labels of this study may be unreliable.

This clonotype appeared many times. The V gene is TRBV6-5, the J gene TRBJ2-3; 12 positions match TRBD2. J was trimmed by 3 bases and V by 2 bases; bases with no gene match: 3. The CDR3 covers 16 residues. Germline values: CDR1 MNHEY, CDR2 SVGAGI. The CDR3 nucleotides read TGTGCCAGCAGTTACGGTGGGACTAGCGGGACAGATACGCAGTATTTT. Translation: CASSYGGTSGTDTQYF.

J is TRBJ2-5 and V is TRBV7-6; no reliable D call. Trimming removed 1 base from V and 2 bases from J, with 5 bases in between. This CDR3 region has 13 residues. Germline CDR1 and CDR2: SGHVS and FNYEAQ. The CDR3 nucleotides read TGTGCCAGCAGCTTAGAGCTGCAAGAGACCCAGTACTTC. It is translated as CASSLELQETQYF.

This clonotype was observed a handful of times. This sequence joins TRBV11-3 and TRBJ2-1, with 7 bases fitting TRBD2. CDR3 length: 14 residues. Germline trimming cut 2 bases from V and 8 bases from J; bases unmatched to any gene: 6. The germline CDR1 and CDR2 sequences are SGHNT and YENEEA. CDR3 loop: CASSLSGGSYEQFF. The CDR3 coding sequence is TGTGCCAGCAGCTTATCTGGCGGGAGTTATGAGCAGTTCTTC.

In its sample, this clonotype was seen many times. The J gene is TRBJ2-2, the V gene TRBV4-1; 9 bases are a match to TRBD2. Germline assignment: CDR1 MGHRA and CDR2 YSYEKL. This CDR3 contains 17 residues. The ends lost 0 bases at V and 4 bases at J; junction bases unmatched: 6. In DNA form, the CDR3 reads TGCGCCAGCAGCCAAGATTTAGCGGGAGTATTCACCGGGGAGCTGTTTTTT. Its translation: CASSQDLAGVFTGELFF.

This clonotype appeared a few times. The gene calls are TRBV7-9 and TRBJ2-1; TRBD1 or TRBD2 may be the D gene (6 bases each). Trimming shortened V by 5 bases and J by 8 bases, and 13 bases separated the two germline ends. The length of the CDR3 is 13 residues. CDR1 SEHNR and CDR2 FQNEAQ come from the germline V gene (reference sequence). In DNA form, the CDR3 reads TGTGCCAGCAGCCCCCTCGGGGGCCATGAGCAGTTCTTC. This codes for CASSPLGGHEQFF.

This rearrangement joins TRBV3-1 to TRBJ2-3, with D uncertain. CDR1 LGHDT and CDR2 YNNKEL come from the germline V gene (reference sequence). V lost 4 bases and J lost 4, with 9 bases in between. The CDR3 is 13 residues long. The CDR3 reads CASSPHSADTQYF. Here the CDR3 DNA reads TGTGCCAGCAGCCCACACTCCGCAGATACGCAGTATTTT.

This clonotype was detected only a few times. J is TRBJ2-2 and V is TRBV27; weak D call: TRBD1 (6 bases). From germline, CDR1 is MNHEY and CDR2 SMNVEV (reference sequence). The CDR3 contains 13 residues. Trimming left V 2 bases short and J 9 bases short, with 10 bases between. The CDR3 region has the DNA TGTGCCAGCAGTTTACCAGGGGAAAGGGAGCTGTTTTTT. This sequence encodes CASSLPGERELFF.

Remarks on this clonotype: At one of its ends the junction is not consistent with the germline gene, which may arise from a read error. The J gene is TRBJ2-3, the V gene TRBV27, with D possibly called TRBD1 or TRBD2 (6 bases each). The J call may be wrong; the DNA end is better matched by TRBJ2-7. Germline lookup yields CDR1 MNHEY and CDR2 SMNVEV (reference sequence). The CDR3 spans 14 residues. CDR3 sequence reads: CGSTRPGAKDTQYF. Written as DNA, the CDR3 is TGTGGCAGCACGAGGCCGGGGGCCAAAGATACGCAGTACTTC.

This chain links TRBV14 with TRBJ1-4; the D is unclear. CDR1 SGHDN and CDR2 FVKESK come from the germline V gene. The CDR3 consists of 15 residues. The V end lost 1 base, the J end lost 8 bases, and 14 bases lay between the germline ends. Here the CDR3 reads CASSQVRERAEKLFF. The DNA for the CDR3 is TGTGCCAGCAGCCAAGTACGGGAAAGAGCGGAAAAACTGTTTTTT.

The V call is TRBV6-5, the J call TRBJ1-2, with 7 positions matching TRBD1. The junction had 8 bases not matched to a gene; V was cut back by 4 bases and J by 3 bases. The CDR3 runs 15 residues. From germline, CDR1 is MNHEY and CDR2 SVGAGI. The CDR3 sequence is CASSSRGREDYGYTF. The CDR3 DNA reads as TGTGCCAGCAGTTCTAGGGGGCGGGAGGACTATGGCTACACCTTC.

The CDR3 nucleotides are TGTGCCAGAGAACCGTGTCCTGGGGCCAACGTCCTGACTTTC. Amino acids: CAREPCPGANVLTF. The genes are TRBV6-1 and TRBJ2-6; D not certain. Trimming removed 9 bases from V and 2 bases from J, with 11 bases in between. The CDR3 loop spans 14 amino acids. Germline V gene data show CDR1 as MNHNS and CDR2 as SASEGT.

The V gene is TRBV27, the J gene TRBJ2-3, with D possibly TRBD2 on 6 matching bases. With the DNA end fitting TRBJ2-7 better, the J assignment may be wrong. Germline V lookup: CDR1 MNHEY, CDR2 SMNVEV (reference sequence). This CDR3 spans 17 amino acids. CDR3 amino acids: CASSPGRGAPGTETQYF. CDR3 DNA sequence: TGTGCCAGCAGTCCGGGCCGCGGGGCCCCTGGCACAGAGACGCAGTACTTC.

A remark on this clonotype: Its ends do not fully match the called genes, so a read error is possible. V usage is TRBV10-2 and J usage is TRBJ2-4, with D maybe TRBD1 (6 bases). Germline-derived CDR1 and CDR2 are WSHSY and SAAADI. The CDR3 is 14 amino acids. Written as DNA, the CDR3 is TGCGCCAGCAGGCGGCTGTCAGGGACAAACACTCAGTACTTT. Translated, it gives CASRRLSGTNTQYF.

The chain has TRBV6-1 and TRBJ2-5; 10 positions match TRBD1. The CDR3 totals 16 residues. CDR1 is MNHNS and CDR2 is SASEGT in the germline V gene. V shed 4 bases and J 5 bases; nucleotides not matched to a gene: 10. The CDR3 region has the DNA TGTGCCAGCAGTGTCCCGGGGGACAGGGGTGGGGAGACCCAGTACTTC. This sequence encodes CASSVPGDRGGETQYF.

Notes on this clonotype: One junction end disagrees with the germline gene, perhaps due to a read error. V usage is TRBV6-5 and J usage is TRBJ2-3; D possibly corresponds to TRBD1 (6 bases). The germline V gene has CDR1 MNHEY and CDR2 SVGAGI. The CDR3 loop spans 16 amino acids. The CDR3 spells CASSYQGQGSTGTLYF. Written as DNA, the CDR3 is TGTGCCAGCAGTTATCAGGGGCAGGGGAGCACAGGTACGCTGTATTTT.

Notes on this clonotype: The junction shows a germline mismatch at one end, possibly a read error. Here the CDR3 DNA reads TGTGGCAGCGGCGAGGCTATGGGAGCCAAAAATATTCAGTATTTT. It is translated as CGSGEAMGAKNIQYF. This chain uses TRBV6-1 with TRBJ2-3; possibly TRBD2 for D (5 bases). There are 15 residues in the CDR3. CDR1 is MNHNS and CDR2 is SASEGT in the germline V gene.

CDR3 residues: CAIRGQETQYF. In nucleotides, the CDR3 is TGTGCCATCAGGGGACAAGAGACCCAGTACTTC. The chain carries TRBV10-3 and TRBJ2-1; unclear D gene. The J call is in doubt because the DNA end fits TRBJ2-5 better. The CDR3 runs to 11 residues. The germline V gene has CDR1 ENHRY and CDR2 SYGVKD.

This clonotype was seen only a few times. The rearrangement joins TRBV30 to TRBJ1-5; 7 bases are shared with TRBD1. The CDR3 length is 13 residues. In germline, CDR1 is GTSNPN, CDR2 SVGIG (reference sequence). Trimming removed 1 base from V and 8 bases from J; junction bases left unmatched: 5. Here the CDR3 DNA reads TGTGCCTGGAGTGCGACAGGGCGAGAGCCCCAGCATTTT. Amino acid sequence: CAWSATGREPQHF.